Following are 2 T cell receptor beta chains from one sample sequenced in a study of STAT3 mutations in large granular lymphocyte leukemia. The data were produced by immunoSEQ multiplex PCR, yet TCRdb's version contains in-frame clones alone and is incomplete. The profile covers about 12,000 clones, with approximately 88% appearing a single time and roughly 12% taken by the ten largest. The study, taken as a whole, reports: In T-cell large granular lymphocyte leukemia, about half of patients showed multiple immunodominant subclonotypes.

These receptors have no known antigen. Material for sequencing was PBMCs. The receptors originated from a human donor with T large granular lymphocyte leukemia. Some clones in this sample may be carry-over from other donors' samples.

The CDR3 reads CASSLEGPTSYNEQFF. The CDR3 nucleotides read TGCGCCAGCAGCTTGGAAGGGCCAACCTCCTACAATGAGCAGTTCTTC. The chain combines TRBV5-1 with TRBJ2-1; no firm D call. CDR3 size: 16 residues. The germline CDR1 and CDR2 sequences are SGHRS and YFSETQ. Deletions cut 0 bases from V and 0 bases from J, with 10 bases between.

The chain employs TRBV10-3 and TRBJ2-5; weak D call: TRBD2 (6 bases). The CDR3 consists of 12 residues. Germline V gene lookup returns CDR1 ENHRY and CDR2 SYGVKD. V lost 8 bases to trimming and J lost 5 bases, with 12 bases between them. CDR3 nucleotide sequence: TGTGCCATCTCTCAAGGGAGGGAGACCCAGTACTTC. Its translation is CAISQGRETQYF.